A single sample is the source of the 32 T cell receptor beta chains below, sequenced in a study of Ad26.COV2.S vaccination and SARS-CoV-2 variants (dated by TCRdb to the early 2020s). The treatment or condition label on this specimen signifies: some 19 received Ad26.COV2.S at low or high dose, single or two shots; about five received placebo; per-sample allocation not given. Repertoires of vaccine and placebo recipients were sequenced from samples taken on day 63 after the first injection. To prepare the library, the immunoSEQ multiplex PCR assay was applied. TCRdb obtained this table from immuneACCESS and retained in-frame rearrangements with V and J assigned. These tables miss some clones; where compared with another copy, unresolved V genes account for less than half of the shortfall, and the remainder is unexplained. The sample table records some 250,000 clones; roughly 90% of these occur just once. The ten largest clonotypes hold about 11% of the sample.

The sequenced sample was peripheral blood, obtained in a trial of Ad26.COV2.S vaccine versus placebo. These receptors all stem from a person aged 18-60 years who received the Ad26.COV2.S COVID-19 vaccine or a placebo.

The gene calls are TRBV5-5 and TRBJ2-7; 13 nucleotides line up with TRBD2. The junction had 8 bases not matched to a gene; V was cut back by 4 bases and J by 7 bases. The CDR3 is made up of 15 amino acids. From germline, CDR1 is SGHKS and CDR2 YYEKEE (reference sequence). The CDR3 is CASSPGTSGIREQYF. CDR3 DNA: TGTGCCAGCAGCCCCGGGACTAGCGGGATAAGAGAGCAGTACTTC. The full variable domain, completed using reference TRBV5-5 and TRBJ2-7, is DAGVTQSPTHLIKTRGQQVTLRCSPISGHKSVSWYQQVLGQGPQFIFQYYEKEERGRGNFPDRFSARQFPNYSSELNVNALLLGDSALYLCASSPGTSGIREQYFGPGTRLTVT.

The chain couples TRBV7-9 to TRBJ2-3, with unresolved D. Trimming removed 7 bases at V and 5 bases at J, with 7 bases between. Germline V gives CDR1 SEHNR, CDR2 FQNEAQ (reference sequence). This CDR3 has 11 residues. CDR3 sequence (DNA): TGTGCCAGCACCGCAGGAGATACGCAGTATTTT. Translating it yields CASTAGDTQYF.

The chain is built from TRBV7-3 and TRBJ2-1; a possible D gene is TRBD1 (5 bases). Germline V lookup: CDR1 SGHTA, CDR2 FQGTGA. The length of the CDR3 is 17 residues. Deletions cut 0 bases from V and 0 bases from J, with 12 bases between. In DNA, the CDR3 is TGTGCCAGCAGCTTAACGGCAGGGCCAAGCTCCTACAATGAGCAGTTCTTC. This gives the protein CASSLTAGPSSYNEQFF.

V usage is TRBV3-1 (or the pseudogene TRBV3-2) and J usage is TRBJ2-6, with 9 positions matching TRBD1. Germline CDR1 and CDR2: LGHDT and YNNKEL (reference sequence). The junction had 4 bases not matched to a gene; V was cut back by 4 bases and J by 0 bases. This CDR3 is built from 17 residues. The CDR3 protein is CASSPGTGYSGANVLTF. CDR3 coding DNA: TGTGCCAGCAGCCCTGGGACAGGGTACTCTGGGGCCAACGTCCTGACTTTC.

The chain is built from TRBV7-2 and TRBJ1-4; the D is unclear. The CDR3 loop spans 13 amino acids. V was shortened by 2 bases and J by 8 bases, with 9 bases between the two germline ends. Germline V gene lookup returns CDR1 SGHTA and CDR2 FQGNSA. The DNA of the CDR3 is TGTGCCAGCAGCTTAATCGATCACGAAAAACTGTTTTTT. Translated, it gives CASSLIDHEKLFF.

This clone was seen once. The CDR3 reads CASSPGTQSYEQYF. In nucleotides, the CDR3 is TGTGCCAGCTCACCTGGGACCCAGAGCTACGAGCAGTACTTC. This chain uses TRBV18 with TRBJ2-7; the D gene could be TRBD1 or TRBD2 (5 bases each). Germline CDR1 KGHSH, CDR2 LQKENI. The CDR3 has 14 amino acids. Trimming shortened V by 3 bases and J by 3 bases, and 12 bases separated the two germline ends.

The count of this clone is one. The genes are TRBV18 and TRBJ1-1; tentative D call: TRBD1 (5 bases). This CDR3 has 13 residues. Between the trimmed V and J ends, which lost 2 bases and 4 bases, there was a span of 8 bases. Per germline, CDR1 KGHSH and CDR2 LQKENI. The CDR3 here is CASSPRGVTEAFF. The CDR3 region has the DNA TGTGCCAGCTCACCAAGGGGTGTCACTGAAGCTTTCTTT.

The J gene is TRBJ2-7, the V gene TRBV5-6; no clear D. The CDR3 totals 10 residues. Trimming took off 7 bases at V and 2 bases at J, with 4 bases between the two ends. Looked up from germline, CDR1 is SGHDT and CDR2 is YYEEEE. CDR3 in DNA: TGTGCCAGCGGTACCTACGAGCAGTACTTC. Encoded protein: CASGTYEQYF.

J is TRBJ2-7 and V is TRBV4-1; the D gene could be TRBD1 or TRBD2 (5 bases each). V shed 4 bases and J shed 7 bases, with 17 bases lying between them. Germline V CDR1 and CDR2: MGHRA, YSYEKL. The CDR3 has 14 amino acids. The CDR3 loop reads CASSPTWDVGEQYF. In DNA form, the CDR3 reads TGCGCCAGCAGCCCTACATGGGACGTGGGGGAGCAGTACTTC.

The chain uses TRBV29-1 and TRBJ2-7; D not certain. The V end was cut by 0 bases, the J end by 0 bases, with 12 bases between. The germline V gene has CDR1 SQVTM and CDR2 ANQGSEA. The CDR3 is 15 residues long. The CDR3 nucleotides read TGCAGCGTTGAAGATTATGGGGTTAGCTCCTACGAGCAGTACTTC. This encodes CSVEDYGVSSYEQYF.

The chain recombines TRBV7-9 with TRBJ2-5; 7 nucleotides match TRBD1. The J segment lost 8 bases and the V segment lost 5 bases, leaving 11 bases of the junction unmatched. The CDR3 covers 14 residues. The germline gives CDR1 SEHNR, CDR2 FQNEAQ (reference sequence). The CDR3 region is CASSEGGPGGTQYF. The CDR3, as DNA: TGTGCCAGCAGCGAAGGGGGCCCCGGAGGTACCCAGTACTTC.

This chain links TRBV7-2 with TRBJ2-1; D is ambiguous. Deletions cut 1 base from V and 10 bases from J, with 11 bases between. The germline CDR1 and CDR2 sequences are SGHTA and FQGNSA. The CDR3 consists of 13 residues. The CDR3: CASSLVDPKEQFF. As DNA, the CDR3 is TGTGCCAGCAGCTTAGTCGACCCAAAGGAGCAGTTCTTC.

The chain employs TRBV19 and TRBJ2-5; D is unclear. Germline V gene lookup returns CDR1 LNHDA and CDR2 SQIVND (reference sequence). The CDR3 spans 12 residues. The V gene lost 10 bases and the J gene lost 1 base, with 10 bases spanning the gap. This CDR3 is CATSRTQETQYF. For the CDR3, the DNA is TGTGCCACCTCCCGGACCCAAGAGACCCAGTACTTC. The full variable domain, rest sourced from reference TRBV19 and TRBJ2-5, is DGGITQSPKYLFRKEGQNVTLSCEQNLNHDAMYWYRQDPGQGLRLIYYSQIVNDFQKGDIAEGYSVSREKKESFPLTVTSAQKNPTAFYLCATSRTQETQYFGPGTRLLVL.

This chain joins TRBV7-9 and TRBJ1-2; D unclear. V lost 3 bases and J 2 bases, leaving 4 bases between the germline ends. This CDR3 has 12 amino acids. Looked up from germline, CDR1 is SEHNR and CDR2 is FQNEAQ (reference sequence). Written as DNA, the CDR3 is TGTGCCAGCAGCTTCTGGAACTATGGCTACACCTTC. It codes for CASSFWNYGYTF.

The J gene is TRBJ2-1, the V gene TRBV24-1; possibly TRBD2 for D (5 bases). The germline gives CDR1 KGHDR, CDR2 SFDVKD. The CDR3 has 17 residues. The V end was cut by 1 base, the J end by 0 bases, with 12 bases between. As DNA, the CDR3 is TGTGCCACCAGTGATTTCGTCACGGGGAGCTCCTACAATGAGCAGTTCTTC. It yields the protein CATSDFVTGSSYNEQFF.

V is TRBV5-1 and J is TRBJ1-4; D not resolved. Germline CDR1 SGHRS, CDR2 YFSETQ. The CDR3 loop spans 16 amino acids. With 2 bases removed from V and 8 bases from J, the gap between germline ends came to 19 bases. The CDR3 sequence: CASSFRGGSHPEKLFF. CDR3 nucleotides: TGCGCCAGCAGCTTCCGGGGTGGGTCCCATCCGGAAAAACTGTTTTTT.

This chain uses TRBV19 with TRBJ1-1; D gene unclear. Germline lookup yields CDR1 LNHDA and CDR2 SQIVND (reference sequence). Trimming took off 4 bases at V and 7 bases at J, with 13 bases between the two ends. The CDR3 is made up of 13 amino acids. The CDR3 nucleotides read TGTGCCAGTAGTAGGTCCTGGGAGGGTGAAGCTTTCTTT. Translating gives CASSRSWEGEAFF. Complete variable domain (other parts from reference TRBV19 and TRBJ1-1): DGGITQSPKYLFRKEGQNVTLSCEQNLNHDAMYWYRQDPGQGLRLIYYSQIVNDFQKGDIAEGYSVSREKKESFPLTVTSAQKNPTAFYLCASSRSWEGEAFFGQGTRLTVV.

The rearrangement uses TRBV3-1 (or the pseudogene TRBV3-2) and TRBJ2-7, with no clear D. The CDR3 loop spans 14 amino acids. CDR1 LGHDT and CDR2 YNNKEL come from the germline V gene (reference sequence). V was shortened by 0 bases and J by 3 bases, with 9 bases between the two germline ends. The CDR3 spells CASSQEDGSYEQYF. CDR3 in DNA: TGTGCCAGCAGCCAAGAAGACGGCAGCTACGAGCAGTACTTC.

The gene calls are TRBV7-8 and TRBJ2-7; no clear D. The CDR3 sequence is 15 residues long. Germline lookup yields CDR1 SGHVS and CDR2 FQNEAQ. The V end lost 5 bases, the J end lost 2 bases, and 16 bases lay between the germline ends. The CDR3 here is CASSERRVPAYEQYF. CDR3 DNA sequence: TGTGCCAGCAGCGAAAGAAGGGTTCCAGCCTACGAGCAGTACTTC.

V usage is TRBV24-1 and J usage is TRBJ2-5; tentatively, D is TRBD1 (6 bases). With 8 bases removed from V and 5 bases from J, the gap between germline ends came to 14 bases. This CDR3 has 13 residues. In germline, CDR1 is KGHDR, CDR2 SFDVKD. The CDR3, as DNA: TGTGCCACCAAAGGGGACATTGAGGAGACCCAGTACTTC. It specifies CATKGDIEETQYF.

The chain's CDR3 is CASSLFNSGNTIYF. The CDR3 nucleotides read TGTGCCAGCAGCTTGTTCAACTCTGGAAACACCATATATTTT. V and J are TRBV11-1 and TRBJ1-3; D ambiguous. Germline V gene lookup returns CDR1 SGHAT and CDR2 FQDESV (reference sequence). CDR3 length: 14 residues. V shed 3 bases and J shed 0 bases, with 6 bases lying between them. Full variable domain (remainder filled in from reference TRBV11-1 and TRBJ1-3): EAEVAQSPRYKITEKSQAVAFWCDPISGHATLYWYRQILGQGPELLVQFQDESVVDDSQLPKDRFSAERLKGVDSTLKIQPAELGDSAMYLCASSLFNSGNTIYFGEGSWLTVV.

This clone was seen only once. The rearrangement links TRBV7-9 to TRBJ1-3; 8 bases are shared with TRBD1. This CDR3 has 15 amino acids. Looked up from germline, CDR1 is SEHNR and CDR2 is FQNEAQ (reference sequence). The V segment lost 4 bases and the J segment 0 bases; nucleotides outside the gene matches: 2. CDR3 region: CASSWGQVSGNTIYF. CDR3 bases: TGTGCCAGCAGCTGGGGACAGGTCTCTGGAAACACCATATATTTT.

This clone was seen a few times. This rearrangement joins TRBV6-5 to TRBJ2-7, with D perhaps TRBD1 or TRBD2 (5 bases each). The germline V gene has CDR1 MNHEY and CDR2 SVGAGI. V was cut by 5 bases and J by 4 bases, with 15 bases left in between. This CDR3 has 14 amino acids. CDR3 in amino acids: CASSTPGRKYEQYF. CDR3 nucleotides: TGTGCCAGCAGTACTCCGGGACGGAAATACGAGCAGTACTTC.

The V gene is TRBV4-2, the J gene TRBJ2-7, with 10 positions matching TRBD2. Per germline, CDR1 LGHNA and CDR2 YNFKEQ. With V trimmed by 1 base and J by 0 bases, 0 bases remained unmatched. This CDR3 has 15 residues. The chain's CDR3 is CASSQGLAGSYEQYF. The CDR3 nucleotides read TGTGCCAGCAGCCAAGGACTAGCGGGCTCCTACGAGCAGTACTTC.

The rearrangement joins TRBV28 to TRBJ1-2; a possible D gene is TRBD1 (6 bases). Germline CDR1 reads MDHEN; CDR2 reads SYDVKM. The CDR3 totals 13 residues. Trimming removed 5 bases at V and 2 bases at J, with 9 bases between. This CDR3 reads CASSQQGNYGYTF. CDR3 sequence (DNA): TGTGCCAGCAGTCAACAGGGAAACTATGGCTACACCTTC.

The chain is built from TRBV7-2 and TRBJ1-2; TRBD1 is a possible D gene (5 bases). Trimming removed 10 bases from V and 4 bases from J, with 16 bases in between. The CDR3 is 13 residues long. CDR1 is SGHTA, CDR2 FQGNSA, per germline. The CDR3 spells CATPAGHGYGYTF. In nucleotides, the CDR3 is TGTGCCACCCCGGCAGGGCACGGCTATGGCTACACCTTC.

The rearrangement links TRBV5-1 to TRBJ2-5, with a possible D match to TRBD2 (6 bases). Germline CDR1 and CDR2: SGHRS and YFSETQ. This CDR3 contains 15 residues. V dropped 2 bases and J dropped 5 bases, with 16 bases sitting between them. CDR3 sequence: CASSLSGARGETQYF. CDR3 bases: TGCGCCAGCAGCTTAAGTGGGGCCCGGGGGGAGACCCAGTACTTC.

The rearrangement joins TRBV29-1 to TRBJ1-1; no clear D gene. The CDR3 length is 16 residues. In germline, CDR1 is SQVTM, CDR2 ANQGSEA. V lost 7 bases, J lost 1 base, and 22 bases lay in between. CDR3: CSALPGRGLGNTEAFF. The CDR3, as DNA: TGCAGCGCCCTTCCTGGGCGAGGGCTTGGGAACACTGAAGCTTTCTTT.

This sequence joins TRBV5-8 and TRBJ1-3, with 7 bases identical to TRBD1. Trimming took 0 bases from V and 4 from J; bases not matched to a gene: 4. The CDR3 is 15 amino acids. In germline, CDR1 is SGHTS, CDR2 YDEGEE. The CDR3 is CASSLEGARGNTIYF. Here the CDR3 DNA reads TGTGCCAGCAGCTTGGAGGGGGCGAGGGGAAACACCATATATTTT. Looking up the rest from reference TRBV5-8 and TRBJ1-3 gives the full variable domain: EAGVTQSPTHLIKTRGQQATLRCSPISGHTSVYWYQQALGLGLQFLLWYDEGEERNRGNFPPRFSGRQFPNYSSELNVNALELEDSALYLCASSLEGARGNTIYFGEGSWLTVV.

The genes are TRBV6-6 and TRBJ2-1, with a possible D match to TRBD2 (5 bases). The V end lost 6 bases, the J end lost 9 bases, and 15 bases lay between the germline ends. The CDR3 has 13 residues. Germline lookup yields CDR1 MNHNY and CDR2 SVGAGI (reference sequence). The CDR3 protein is CASRARGNTEQFF. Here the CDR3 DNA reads TGTGCCAGCAGAGCCCGAGGGAATACTGAGCAGTTCTTC.

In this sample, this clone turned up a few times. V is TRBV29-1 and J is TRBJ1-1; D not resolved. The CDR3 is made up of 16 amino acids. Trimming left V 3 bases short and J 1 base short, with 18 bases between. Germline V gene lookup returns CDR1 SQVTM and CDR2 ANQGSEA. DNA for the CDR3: TGCAGCGTTGAGACGGAACGGATGGGGAAGAACACTGAAGCTTTCTTT. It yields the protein CSVETERMGKNTEAFF. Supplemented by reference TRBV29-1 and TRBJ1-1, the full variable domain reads SAVISQKPSRDICQRGTSLTIQCQVDSQVTMMFWYRQQPGQSLTLIATANQGSEATYESGFVIDKFPISRPNLTFSTLTVSNMSPEDSSIYLCSVETERMGKNTEAFFGQGTRLTVV.

The CDR3 sequence: CAIGRTGGYNEQFF. CDR3 in DNA: TGTGCCATCGGGCGGACGGGAGGGTACAATGAGCAGTTCTTC. J is TRBJ2-1 and V is TRBV10-3, with 8 bases matching TRBD2. The V segment lost 8 bases and the J segment 4 bases; nucleotides outside the gene matches: 7. Germline V gives CDR1 ENHRY, CDR2 SYGVKD. This CDR3 has 14 amino acids.